These 24 T cell receptor beta chains were all obtained from the same sample, sequenced in a study of cytomegalovirus exposure and HLA in healthy donors. 60 Vbeta and 13 Jbeta primers were used in PCR. Only in-frame clones appear in the TCRdb table, and some are missing; sequencing was by immunoSEQ multiplex PCR. Recorded here are about 160,000 clones; the top ten clones represent roughly 1.9%. Input material: PBMCs. These receptors all stem from a young man in good health and CMV-seronegative.

The V call is TRBV28, the J call TRBJ2-7; TRBD1 aligns across 10 bases. The V gene end was trimmed by 6 bases and the J gene end by 5 bases; junction bases not matched to a gene: 10. There are 15 residues in the CDR3. Germline CDR1 is MDHEN and CDR2 is SYDVKM. CDR3 nucleotide sequence: TGTGCCAGCAGAGATCCGGGACAGGGGAGGAACGAGCAGTACTTC. Translating it yields CASRDPGQGRNEQYF.

The chain employs TRBV2 and TRBJ2-5, with TRBD1 identical over 7 bases. CDR3 length equals 14 residues. V lost 8 bases to trimming and J lost 2 bases; unmatched junction nucleotides: 8. CDR1 is SNHLY, CDR2 FYNNEI, per germline. CDR3 bases: TGTGCCAGCTTACAAAGGGACAGACAAGAGACCCAGTACTTC. Translation gives CASLQRDRQETQYF.

This chain uses TRBV5-6 with TRBJ1-2, with D uncertain. Germline CDR1 is SGHDT and CDR2 is YYEEEE. V was pared by 0 bases and J by 4 bases, with 16 bases between. This CDR3 has 16 residues. The CDR3 reads CASSLEGGSVGYGYTF. The CDR3 DNA follows: TGTGCCAGCAGCTTGGAAGGCGGGTCTGTGGGCTATGGCTACACCTTC.

Here the CDR3 reads CASSQGTSGRSTDTQYF. CDR3 bases: TGTGCCAGCAGTCAGGGGACTAGCGGGAGGAGCACAGATACGCAGTATTTT. V is TRBV27 and J is TRBJ2-3, with 15 bases fitting TRBD2. Germline loops: CDR1 MNHEY, CDR2 SMNVEV (reference sequence). V trimming: 5 bases; J trimming: 0 bases; junction bases outside the gene matches: 3. The CDR3 is 17 amino acids.

With regard to this clone: Other DNA sequences in the same sample also yield this CDR3. This rearrangement joins TRBV12-5 to TRBJ2-7; 9 nucleotides match TRBD2. Germline assignment: CDR1 LGHNT and CDR2 FRNRAP. The trim removed 6 bases at V and 2 bases at J, leaving 5 bases unmatched. The CDR3 runs to 14 residues. In nucleotides, the CDR3 is TGTGCTAGTGGGTGGCGGGGGGGAGCCTACGAGCAGTACTTC. This gives the protein CASGWRGGAYEQYF.

CDR3 DNA sequence: TGCAGCGTTGAAGGGACAGTGAACTATGGCTACACCTTC. Its protein product is CSVEGTVNYGYTF. The chain uses TRBV29-1 and TRBJ1-2; the D gene is possibly TRBD1 (6 bases). The germline V gene has CDR1 SQVTM and CDR2 ANQGSEA. Deletions cut 1 base from V and 2 bases from J, with 8 bases between. The CDR3 has 13 amino acids.

V and J are TRBV6-5 and TRBJ1-2, with a weak D call TRBD1 (5 bases). Germline CDR1 and CDR2: MNHEY and SVGAGI. The CDR3 has 13 residues. Trimming removed 5 bases from V and 3 bases from J, with 10 bases in between. Written as DNA, the CDR3 is TGTGCCAGCAGTGAACAGGATTACTATGGCTACACCTTC. Protein product: CASSEQDYYGYTF.

The rearrangement links TRBV27 to TRBJ1-1; 9 bases fit TRBD1. Germline CDR1 reads MNHEY; CDR2 reads SMNVEV (reference sequence). J lost 7 bases, V lost 3 bases, and 15 bases had no gene match. The length of the CDR3 is 17 residues. The CDR3 sequence is CASSFLPGGQGKNEAFF. The CDR3 bases are TGTGCCAGCAGTTTCCTTCCGGGGGGACAGGGAAAGAATGAAGCTTTCTTT.

The V gene is TRBV21-1, the J gene TRBJ2-7; TRBD2, the D gene given by the table, was not confirmed from the DNA. TRBV21-1 is labeled a pseudogene. The CDR3 consists of 15 residues. CDR3 loop: CASSKATRAAYEQYF. In DNA form, the CDR3 reads TGTGCCAGCAGCAAAGCGACGAGAGCGGCCTACGAGCAGTACTTC.

This chain links TRBV6-5 with TRBJ2-6; 7 positions match TRBD1. Trimming at V came to 2 bases and at J to 2 bases, leaving 3 bases not matched to a gene. This CDR3 region has 16 residues. The germline V gene encodes CDR1 MNHEY and CDR2 SVGAGI. CDR3 in amino acids: CASSYVTGAGANVLTF. In DNA form, the CDR3 reads TGTGCCAGCAGTTACGTCACAGGGGCTGGGGCCAACGTCCTGACTTTC.

This chain uses TRBV11-1 with TRBJ1-1; 10 bases are a match to TRBD1. This CDR3 has 15 residues. Per germline, CDR1 SGHAT and CDR2 FQDESV (reference sequence). V was pared by 5 bases and J by 6 bases, with 9 bases of the junction left unmatched. CDR3 sequence reads: CASSTSTGGLPEAFF. The CDR3 nucleotides read TGTGCCAGCAGCACCTCGACAGGGGGCTTACCTGAAGCTTTCTTT.

V is TRBV14 and J is TRBJ2-5; 7 bases fit TRBD2. This CDR3 has 13 residues. Germline V gene lookup returns CDR1 SGHDN and CDR2 FVKESK. The trim removed 8 bases at V and 5 bases at J, leaving 8 bases unmatched. CDR3 nucleotides: TGTGCCAGCGGACTGACTAGCCGCGAGACCCAGTACTTC. As protein: CASGLTSRETQYF.

Worth noting for this clone: Distinct nucleotide sequences in the sample also encode this CDR3. The chain has TRBV6-4 and TRBJ2-6, with 8 bases lining up with TRBD1. CDR3 length equals 17 residues. V lost 0 bases, J lost 3 bases, and 4 bases stayed unmatched. Germline CDR1 reads MRHNA; CDR2 reads SNTAGT. The CDR3 loop is CASSDSQGADGANVLTF. In DNA form, the CDR3 reads TGTGCCAGCAGTGACTCTCAGGGGGCAGATGGGGCCAACGTCCTGACTTTC.

The rearrangement uses TRBV27 and TRBJ1-2; D might be TRBD1 (5 bases). This CDR3 has 12 amino acids. V gave up 2 bases and J gave up 8 bases, with 9 bases separating them. Germline loops: CDR1 MNHEY, CDR2 SMNVEV (reference sequence). In DNA, the CDR3 is TGTGCCAGCAGTTTAGCGGGGGACGGCTACACCTTC. It translates to CASSLAGDGYTF.

This chain joins TRBV7-9 and TRBJ1-1; D unclear. In germline, CDR1 is SEHNR, CDR2 FQNEAQ (reference sequence). The ends were cut back, 0 bases at V and 6 bases at J, with 8 bases in the middle. The CDR3 has 13 residues. This CDR3 reads CASSLAIESEAFF. Here the CDR3 DNA reads TGTGCCAGCAGCTTAGCGATAGAGTCTGAAGCTTTCTTT.

The chain is built from TRBV6-5 and TRBJ2-7; possible D gene TRBD2, 5 bases. The CDR3 length is 15 residues. V lost 6 bases and J 3 bases, leaving 18 bases between the germline ends. The germline gives CDR1 MNHEY, CDR2 SVGAGI. The CDR3 nucleotides read TGTGCCAGCAGAAGGGCTCCCCGGGATATCTACGAGCAGTACTTC. This sequence encodes CASRRAPRDIYEQYF.

The chain links TRBV6-1 to TRBJ2-7, with a weak D call TRBD1 (5 bases). This CDR3 contains 15 residues. Germline V gene data show CDR1 as MNHNS and CDR2 as SASEGT. V was trimmed by 5 bases and J by 4 bases, leaving 18 bases between them. CDR3 sequence: CASSQIRQPRYEQYF. CDR3 nucleotide sequence: TGTGCCAGCAGTCAGATTCGACAGCCGCGGTACGAGCAGTACTTC.

A remark on this clone: Other DNA sequences within the sample encode an identical CDR3. DNA for the CDR3: TGTGCCAGTAGTATGAGACAGGGGAGCAATCAGCCCCAGCATTTT. Translation: CASSMRQGSNQPQHF. The genes are TRBV19 and TRBJ1-5, with 8 positions matching TRBD1. Trimming cost V 3 bases and J 1 base; bases outside gene matches: 2. Germline CDR1 and CDR2: LNHDA and SQIVND (reference sequence). The CDR3 extends over 15 amino acids. Based on the CDR3 plus reference TRBV19 and TRBJ1-5, the full variable domain is DGGITQSPKYLFRKEGQNVTLSCEQNLNHDAMYWYRQDPGQGLRLIYYSQIVNDFQKGDIAEGYSVSREKKESFPLTVTSAQKNPTAFYLCASSMRQGSNQPQHFGDGTRLSIL.

This rearrangement joins TRBV2 to TRBJ2-7, with 11 bases fitting TRBD2. The CDR3 runs 15 residues. In germline, CDR1 is SNHLY, CDR2 FYNNEI. With V trimmed by 1 base and J by 3 bases, 2 bases remained unmatched. The CDR3 DNA is TGTGCCAGCAGTGAAGGGGGACTAGCGGTCTACGAGCAGTACTTC. This sequence encodes CASSEGGLAVYEQYF.

The chain employs TRBV6-5 and TRBJ1-5; no clear D gene. Germline CDR1 reads MNHEY; CDR2 reads SVGAGI. The CDR3 runs to 15 residues. Deletions cut 0 bases from V and 1 base from J, with 7 bases between. The CDR3 nucleotides read TGTGCCAGCAGTTACTCGATCCGGAGCAATCAGCCCCAGCATTTT. Its translation: CASSYSIRSNQPQHF.

The chain carries TRBV6-4 and TRBJ2-1; the D gene is possibly TRBD1 (6 bases). This CDR3 region has 15 residues. Germline V gene lookup returns CDR1 MRHNA and CDR2 SNTAGT. V lost 0 bases and J lost 4, with 10 bases in between. CDR3: CASSDSNREYNEQFF. Here the CDR3 DNA reads TGTGCCAGCAGTGACTCGAACAGGGAATACAATGAGCAGTTCTTC.

The chain links TRBV19 to TRBJ1-5; D gene ambiguous. Looked up from germline, CDR1 is LNHDA and CDR2 is SQIVND (reference sequence). This CDR3 has 13 residues. V was shortened by 6 bases and J by 6 bases, with 12 bases between the two germline ends. In DNA, the CDR3 is TGTGCCAGTAGCCCGCGGCGGGGTCAGCCCCAGCATTTT. Protein: CASSPRRGQPQHF. Full variable domain (remainder filled in from reference TRBV19 and TRBJ1-5): DGGITQSPKYLFRKEGQNVTLSCEQNLNHDAMYWYRQDPGQGLRLIYYSQIVNDFQKGDIAEGYSVSREKKESFPLTVTSAQKNPTAFYLCASSPRRGQPQHFGDGTRLSIL.

The chain employs TRBV18 and TRBJ2-1, with TRBD2 matching 14 bases. Losses at the gene ends were 2 bases for V and 1 base for J; bases not matched to a gene: 10. The CDR3 is 20 residues long. The germline gives CDR1 KGHSH, CDR2 LQKENI. CDR3 protein: CASSPRAGLAGARSYNEQFF. The DNA for the CDR3 is TGTGCCAGCTCACCAAGGGCGGGACTAGCGGGAGCCCGATCCTACAATGAGCAGTTCTTC.

The chain recombines TRBV27 with TRBJ1-2; TRBD1 agrees at 7 bases. CDR3 size: 14 residues. V trimming: 6 bases; J trimming: 4 bases; junction bases outside the gene matches: 8. Per germline, CDR1 MNHEY and CDR2 SMNVEV (reference sequence). CDR3 in DNA: TGTGCCAGCAGACGACAGGGCCCTCTCTATGGCTACACCTTC. Translating gives CASRRQGPLYGYTF.